These 14 T cell receptor beta chains were sequenced from one sample in a study of CD8+CD57+ T cells in acquired aplastic anemia. Using genomic DNA as the template, TCR beta VDJ and CDR3 profiling was carried out. TCRdb ran MiXCR on the reads and lists one entry per CDR3 protein. The sample comprises fewer than 200,000 distinct CDR3 sequences, 55% to 75% of which are singletons, and less than 55% rests with the top ten. Sequenced material: sorted CD4+, CD8+, or CD8+CD57+ T cells (not recorded which) from PBMCs. The receptor set was obtained from a human donor in good health.

The rearrangement uses TRBV2 and TRBJ1-6; a weak D match, TRBD1 (5 bases). In germline, CDR1 is SNHLY, CDR2 FYNNEI. CDR3 length: 16 residues. V lost 6 bases, J lost 2 bases, and 14 bases lay in between. CDR3 DNA sequence: TGTGCCAGCAGACTGTCAGGGATCACCTATAATTCACCCCTCCACTTT. It translates to CASRLSGITYNSPLHF.

V usage is TRBV7-8 and J usage is TRBJ2-7, with D possibly TRBD2 on 5 matching bases. Germline CDR1 reads SGHVS; CDR2 reads FQNEAQ. CDR3 length: 15 amino acids. V lost 1 base and J 0 bases, leaving 10 bases between the germline ends. CDR3 loop: CASSLVGESSYEQYF. In nucleotides, the CDR3 is TGTGCCAGCAGCTTAGTCGGGGAGAGCTCCTACGAGCAGTACTTC.

This clonotype was counted many times. The chain joins TRBV30 to TRBJ2-7, with 12 bases that match TRBD2. The CDR3 loop spans 14 amino acids. Germline V gene data show CDR1 as GTSNPN and CDR2 as SVGIG (reference sequence). V gave up 3 bases and J gave up 4 bases; unmatched junction bases: 4. The CDR3 DNA reads as TGTGCCTGGAGCGGACTAGCGGGGACGTACGAGCAGTACTTC. This translates into CAWSGLAGTYEQYF. Complete variable domain (other parts from reference TRBV30 and TRBJ2-7): SQTIHQWPATLVQPVGSPLSLECTVEGTSNPNLYWYRQAAGRGLQLLFYSVGIGQISSEVPQNLSASRPQDRQFILSSKKLLLSDSGFYLCAWSGLAGTYEQYFGPGTRLTVT.

The rearrangement uses TRBV5-1 and TRBJ2-2; no reliable D call. Germline CDR1 is SGHRS and CDR2 is YFSETQ. Trimming stripped 0 bases from V and 7 bases from J, with 4 bases between. This CDR3 contains 12 residues. The CDR3 DNA reads as TGCGCCAGCAGCTTGGCCAACGGGGAGCTGTTTTTT. It yields the protein CASSLANGELFF.

This clonotype was seen at least ten times. The CDR3 region has the DNA TGTGCCAGCAGTCCCCGAGGGCGGTCCTACGAGCAGTACTTC. This translates into CASSPRGRSYEQYF. The gene calls are TRBV27 and TRBJ2-7; D may be TRBD2 (5 bases). CDR1 and CDR2 from the germline V gene are MNHEY and SMNVEV (reference sequence). Trimming took off 5 bases at V and 1 base at J, with 12 bases between the two ends. The CDR3 loop spans 14 amino acids.

The chain joins TRBV20-1 to TRBJ1-1; 7 bases are a match to TRBD1. Germline CDR1 DFQATT, CDR2 SNEGSKA (reference sequence). The CDR3 runs to 13 residues. V lost 6 bases and J lost 6; bases outside the gene matches: 10. CDR3: CSAPAQGRAEAFF. Written as DNA, the CDR3 is TGCAGTGCCCCGGCACAGGGGAGGGCTGAAGCTTTCTTT.

The J gene is TRBJ2-7, the V gene TRBV25-1, with TRBD1 identical over 10 bases. V shed 6 bases and J 7 bases; nucleotides not matched to a gene: 12. CDR1 MGHDK and CDR2 SYGVNS come from the germline V gene. The CDR3 spans 15 residues. The CDR3 DNA reads TGTGCCAGCAGCCCCTTCCCGGGACAGGGGAGGGAGCAGTACTTC. It specifies CASSPFPGQGREQYF.

The gene calls are TRBV7-9 and TRBJ2-2, with D unresolved. This CDR3 spans 13 amino acids. The germline V gene encodes CDR1 SEHNR and CDR2 FQNEAQ (reference sequence). Trimming pared 2 bases from V and 5 bases from J, leaving 6 bases between. CDR3 sequence (DNA): TGTGCCAGCAGCTTACCTCCTACCGGGGAGCTGTTTTTT. Amino acids: CASSLPPTGELFF.

The chain carries TRBV25-1 and TRBJ1-2; D possibly corresponds to TRBD1 (6 bases). CDR1 and CDR2 (germline): MGHDK, SYGVNS. The CDR3 has 16 residues. Trimming took 5 bases from V and 4 from J, leaving 20 bases between them. CDR3 sequence (DNA): TGTGCCAGCAGTCCTAAAATTGGGGGGCTTCTCTATGGCTACACCTTC. Translation gives CASSPKIGGLLYGYTF.

The CDR3 DNA is TGTGCCAGCAGTGATGGGCAGGGTATCTATGGCTACACCTTC. Translated: CASSDGQGIYGYTF. The rearrangement joins TRBV2 to TRBJ1-2; tentatively, D is TRBD1 (5 bases). V dropped 3 bases and J dropped 4 bases, with 12 bases sitting between them. The CDR3 totals 14 residues. The germline gives CDR1 SNHLY, CDR2 FYNNEI. Supplemented by reference TRBV2 and TRBJ1-2, the full variable domain reads EPEVTQTPSHQVTQMGQEVILRCVPISNHLYFYWYRQILGQKVEFLVSFYNNEISEKSEIFDDQFSVERPDGSNFTLKIRSTKLEDSAMYFCASSDGQGIYGYTFGSGTRLTVV.

The chain employs TRBV12-3 or TRBV12-4 and TRBJ2-7; no definite D call. Deletions cut 4 bases from V and 2 bases from J, with 12 bases between. There are 14 residues in the CDR3. The CDR3 is CASSYTNLPYEQYF. CDR3 nucleotides: TGTGCCAGCAGTTACACCAACCTTCCCTACGAGCAGTACTTC.

In DNA form, the CDR3 reads TGTGCCAGCAGCTCCCCGGGACTAGCGGGACGGGGCAATGAGCAGTTCTTC. Amino acids: CASSSPGLAGRGNEQFF. This chain connects TRBV13 to TRBJ2-1; 13 bases line up with TRBD2. The germline gives CDR1 PRHDT, CDR2 FYEKMQ (reference sequence). V dropped 4 bases and J dropped 6; count of bases not matched to a gene: 9. This CDR3 contains 17 residues.

The genes are TRBV7-9 and TRBJ2-5, with 7 bases matching TRBD2. The CDR3 totals 14 residues. Germline lookup yields CDR1 SEHNR and CDR2 FQNEAQ (reference sequence). V was pared by 5 bases and J by 5 bases, with 8 bases of the junction left unmatched. CDR3 in DNA: TGTGCCAGCAGCGTCAGGGAGGGTTGGGAGACCCAGTACTTC. It specifies CASSVREGWETQYF.

This clonotype has only a few counts. This rearrangement joins TRBV24-1 to TRBJ2-3, with no clear D. The CDR3 is 13 amino acids. The germline CDR1 and CDR2 sequences are KGHDR and SFDVKD. V dropped 2 bases and J dropped 2 bases, with 4 bases sitting between them. DNA of the CDR3: TGTGCCACCAGTGATTCGTACACAGATACGCAGTATTTT. This encodes CATSDSYTDTQYF.